This is a list of T cell receptor beta chains from one sample in a study of blood T cell repertoires in COVID-19. Data came from immunoSEQ multiplex PCR; TCRdb stores just in-frame clones and leaves some out. The sample shows 150,000 to 200,000 clones, 88% of them seen only once. Sequenced material: PBMCs or T cells enriched from blood (not recorded which). The receptors were gathered from a woman between 18 and 29 years old who had recovered from COVID-19. The CDR3 runs from the conserved cysteine through the conserved F or W. A D gene is named only where the DNA matches it firmly. Clone size is shown for a subset of rows, as once, few, many or a class of expanded clone.

J gene	clone size	D gene	V gene	CDR3 protein	CDR3 DNA
TRBJ2-7	-	TRBD1	TRBV5-1	CASSRGTVYSYEQYF	TGCGCCAGCAGCAGGGGGACAGTTTACTCCTACGAGCAGTACTTC
TRBJ2-3	-	-	TRBV5-1	CASSLFGSGDTDTQYF	TGCGCCAGCAGCTTGTTCGGTAGCGGAGACACAGATACGCAGTATTTT
TRBJ1-5	few	-	TRBV5-5	CASSPIQDGNQPQHF	TGTGCCAGCAGCCCTATACAGGACGGCAATCAGCCCCAGCATTTT
TRBJ1-2	once	TRBD1	TRBV5-1	CASSPGTGENLAGYTF	TGCGCCAGCAGCCCCGGGACAGGTGAAAATTTAGCCGGCTACACCTTC
TRBJ2-3	-	TRBD2	TRBV9	CASSGTSGSTDTQYF	TGTGCCAGCAGCGGAACTAGCGGGAGCACAGATACGCAGTATTTT
TRBJ2-6	-	TRBD1	TRBV10-2	CASSESRGPGANVLTF	TGCGCCAGCAGTGAGTCTAGGGGGCCTGGGGCCAACGTCCTGACTTTC
TRBJ1-2	-	TRBD1	TRBV5-1	CASSAYNWDSPTNYGYTF	TGCGCCAGCAGCGCGTACAATTGGGACAGCCCTACTAACTATGGCTACACCTTC
TRBJ1-1	-	TRBD1	TRBV5-6	CASSLSGGGLTEAFF	TGTGCCAGCAGCTTGTCAGGGGGAGGTCTCACTGAAGCTTTCTTT
TRBJ2-1	-	-	TRBV19	CASSTQGNEQFF	TGTGCCAGTAGTACCCAGGGCAATGAGCAGTTCTTC
TRBJ2-1	-	-	TRBV5-6	CASSNRVGNEQFF	TGTGCCAGCAGCAACAGGGTTGGCAATGAGCAGTTCTTC
TRBJ2-3	-	TRBD2	TRBV15	CATSGSGTSGVTDTQYF	TGTGCCACCAGCGGATCAGGGACTAGCGGGGTGACAGATACGCAGTATTTT
TRBJ1-6	-	-	TRBV6-5	CASSYRRTAYNSPLHF	TGTGCCAGCAGTTACCGACGGACAGCCTATAATTCACCCCTCCACTTT
TRBJ2-1	once	-	TRBV2	CASSDGQVYNEQFF	TGTGCCAGCAGTGACGGCCAGGTATACAATGAGCAGTTCTTC
TRBJ2-1	-	TRBD2	TRBV13	CASSLGGRVGNEQFF	TGTGCCAGCAGCTTAGGCGGGAGGGTCGGGAATGAGCAGTTCTTC
TRBJ2-6	-	-	TRBV15	CATSRDWEPGLLRSGANVLTF	TGTGCCACCAGCAGAGATTGGGAACCGGGACTGCTAAGATCTGGGGCCAACGTCCTGACTTTC
TRBJ2-7	-	TRBD1	TRBV27	CASSPVGDSSSYEQYF	TGTGCCAGCAGCCCCGTCGGGGACAGTAGCTCCTACGAGCAGTACTTC
TRBJ2-3	-	-	TRBV11-3	CASSLGRGIATDTQYF	TGTGCCAGCAGCTTAGGTCGGGGGATTGCCACAGATACGCAGTATTTT
TRBJ1-2	-	TRBD1	TRBV6-4	CASSDRDRGQRNYGYTF	TGTGCCAGCAGTGACAGGGACAGGGGGCAACGTAACTATGGCTACACCTTC
TRBJ1-5	few	-	TRBV5-1	CASSRGDGPNQPQHF	TGCGCCAGCAGCCGGGGGGACGGACCAAATCAGCCCCAGCATTTT
TRBJ2-7	-	TRBD1	TRBV3-1/TRBV3-2	CASSPGQGFPGDEQYF	TGTGCCAGCAGCCCCGGACAGGGGTTCCCCGGGGACGAGCAGTACTTC
TRBJ1-3	-	-	TRBV3-1/TRBV3-2	CASSQGPAEQNTIYF	TGTGCCAGCAGCCAAGGTCCCGCCGAACAGAACACCATATATTTT
TRBJ2-5	-	-	TRBV3-1/TRBV3-2	CASSPRWETQYF	TGTGCCAGCAGCCCGCGCTGGGAGACCCAGTACTTC
TRBJ2-5	-	-	TRBV5-1	CASSVQPGGADGETQYF	TGCGCCAGCAGCGTACAGCCCGGCGGGGCGGACGGAGAGACCCAGTACTTC
TRBJ1-2	few	-	TRBV15	CATSRVQDYGYTF	TGTGCCACCAGCAGAGTGCAGGACTATGGCTACACCTTC
TRBJ2-1	-	TRBD2	TRBV3-1/TRBV3-2	CASSQERSGGSYNEQFF	TGTGCCAGCAGCCAAGAAAGGAGCGGGGGCTCCTACAATGAGCAGTTCTTC
TRBJ2-2	-	TRBD1	TRBV14	CASSHWAGQGDDTGELFF	TGTGCCAGCAGCCATTGGGCCGGACAGGGGGACGACACCGGGGAGCTGTTTTTT
TRBJ2-4	-	-	TRBV14	CASSKGQSTLAKNIQYF	TGTGCCAGCAGTAAAGGACAGTCAACATTAGCCAAAAACATTCAGTACTTC
TRBJ1-5	-	TRBD1	TRBV30	CARDRGPNQPQHF	TGTGCCAGAGACAGGGGGCCTAATCAGCCCCAGCATTTT
TRBJ2-3	-	TRBD2	TRBV7-2	CATERGVGDTQYF	TGTGCCACCGAGCGGGGGGTGGGAGATACGCAGTATTTT
TRBJ2-1	-	-	TRBV6-6	CASSRGSPAGSSYNEQFF	TGTGCCAGCAGCCGAGGATCCCCGGCGGGGAGCTCCTACAATGAGCAGTTCTTC
TRBJ2-2	-	-	TRBV28	CASIVGSMAVDGELFF	TGTGCCAGCATTGTCGGTAGTATGGCGGTGGACGGGGAGCTGTTTTTT
TRBJ2-7	-	TRBD1	TRBV28	CASSSGTGVYEQYF	TGTGCCAGCAGTTCCGGGACAGGGGTCTACGAGCAGTACTTC
TRBJ2-2	-	TRBD2	TRBV5-4	CASSLGVAWDYGTGELFF	TGTGCCAGCAGCTTGGGGGTAGCGTGGGACTACGGGACCGGGGAGCTGTTTTTT
TRBJ2-3	-	TRBD2	TRBV5-1	CASSLVLAGTTDTQYF	TGCGCCAGCAGCTTGGTCCTAGCGGGGACCACAGATACGCAGTATTTT
TRBJ1-1	once	-	TRBV2	CASSLYREAFF	TGTGCCAGCAGTTTATATCGTGAAGCTTTCTTT
TRBJ1-1	-	-	TRBV10-1	CASSPGQGPAFF	TGCGCCAGCAGTCCCGGGCAGGGTCCCGCTTTCTTT
TRBJ1-1	once	-	TRBV19	CASSIPAGMDTEAFF	TGTGCCAGTAGTATTCCGGCAGGGATGGACACTGAAGCTTTCTTT
TRBJ1-2	-	-	TRBV10-3	CAIQNGIDGSYGYTF	TGTGCCATCCAAAACGGGATAGATGGCAGCTATGGCTACACCTTC
TRBJ1-2	-	TRBD1	TRBV7-2	CASSPRPLLTSPGGSGYTF	TGTGCCAGCAGCCCTAGACCCCTTTTGACGTCCCCAGGGGGAAGTGGCTACACCTTC
TRBJ2-5	-	TRBD2	TRBV5-1	CASSLAVLAGEETQYF	TGCGCCAGCAGCTTGGCCGTCCTAGCGGGGGAAGAGACCCAGTACTTC
TRBJ1-1	-	-	TRBV5-1	CASSTRGVVEGSRTEAFF	TGCGCCAGCAGCACCCGGGGGGTCGTGGAGGGTAGTCGCACTGAAGCTTTCTTT
TRBJ1-1	once	-	TRBV19	CATVEGNTEAFF	TGTGCCACCGTCGAGGGGAACACTGAAGCTTTCTTT
TRBJ2-2	-	TRBD2	TRBV4-2	CASSQVGLAGGPNTGELFF	TGTGCCAGCAGCCAAGTCGGCCTAGCGGGAGGCCCAAACACCGGGGAGCTGTTTTTT
TRBJ2-1	-	-	TRBV14	CASSQEYQGIIEQFF	TGTGCCAGCAGCCAAGAATACCAGGGGATTATCGAGCAGTTCTTC
TRBJ2-1	-	-	TRBV11-3	CASSFGTGTLNEQFF	TGTGCCAGCAGCTTTGGTACGGGGACTTTAAATGAGCAGTTCTTC
TRBJ2-7	few	TRBD2	TRBV7-2	CASSLGAGSSYEQYF	TGTGCCAGCAGCTTAGGAGCGGGGAGCTCCTACGAGCAGTACTTC
TRBJ2-7	-	-	TRBV19	CASSIPGQAYEQYF	TGTGCCAGTAGTATCCCGGGACAAGCCTACGAGCAGTACTTC
TRBJ1-2	-	-	TRBV9	CASSALGGYGYTF	TGTGCCAGCAGTGCTTTAGGGGGCTATGGCTACACCTTC
TRBJ2-3	-	TRBD2	TRBV28	CASIIAGAYPTDTQYF	TGTGCCAGCATCATAGCGGGGGCTTACCCCACAGATACGCAGTATTTT
TRBJ1-2	-	TRBD1	TRBV29-1	CSVQQGFGYGYTF	TGCAGCGTACAACAGGGGTTCGGCTATGGCTACACCTTC
TRBJ2-5	-	TRBD2	TRBV7-2	CASSLAGGVETQYF	TGTGCCAGCAGCTTAGCGGGGGGGGTGGAGACCCAGTACTTC